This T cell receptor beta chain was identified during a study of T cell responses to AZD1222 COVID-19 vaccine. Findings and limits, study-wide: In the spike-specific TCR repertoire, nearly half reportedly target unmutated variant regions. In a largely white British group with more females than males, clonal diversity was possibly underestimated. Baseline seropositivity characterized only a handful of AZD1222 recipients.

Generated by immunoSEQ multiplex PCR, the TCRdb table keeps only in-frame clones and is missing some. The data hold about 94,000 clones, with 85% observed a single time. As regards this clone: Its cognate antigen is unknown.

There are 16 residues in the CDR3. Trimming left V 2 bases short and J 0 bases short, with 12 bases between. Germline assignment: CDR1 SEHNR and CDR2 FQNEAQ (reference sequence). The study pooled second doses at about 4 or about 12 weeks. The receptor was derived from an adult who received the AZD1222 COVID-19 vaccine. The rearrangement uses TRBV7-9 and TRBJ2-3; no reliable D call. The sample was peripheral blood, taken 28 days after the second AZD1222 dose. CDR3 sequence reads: CASSLNVGSSTDTQYF. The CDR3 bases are TGTGCCAGCAGCTTAAATGTGGGGTCTAGCACAGATACGCAGTATTTT.